The 28 T cell receptor beta chains listed next were all sequenced from one sample in a study of radiation and T cells in renal cell carcinoma. The time point denotes: blood 2 weeks post-SBRT. Treatment indicated: 15 Gy SBRT to primary tumor, nephrectomy 4 weeks later. Measured with immunoSEQ multiplex PCR; TCRdb has only the in-frame clones, and not every one. The sample shows some 70,000 clones, roughly 80% of them seen only once. Sample: blood, taken from a patient whose treatment included radiotherapy and nephrectomy. The receptors stem from a man aged 55 to 70 with renal cell carcinoma.

V is TRBV29-1 and J is TRBJ2-7; TRBD2 matches at 8 bases. The CDR3 sequence is 18 residues long. V shed 4 bases and J 2 bases; nucleotides not matched to a gene: 19. Germline loops: CDR1 SQVTM, CDR2 ANQGSEA. The CDR3 spells CSVGGVIRLAGGTYEQYF. The CDR3 coding sequence is TGCAGCGTTGGGGGGGTTATCCGTCTGGCGGGAGGAACCTACGAGCAGTACTTC.

V and J are TRBV18 and TRBJ2-1; D not resolved. The CDR3 sequence is 12 residues long. Trimming removed 1 base from V and 5 bases from J, with 3 bases in between. Germline assignment: CDR1 KGHSH and CDR2 LQKENI. CDR3: CASSPLHNEQFF. For the CDR3, the DNA is TGTGCCAGCTCACCACTCCACAATGAGCAGTTCTTC.

V gene TRBV2 combines with J gene TRBJ2-6; 9 nucleotides align to TRBD1. Germline lookup yields CDR1 SNHLY and CDR2 FYNNEI. This CDR3 is built from 16 residues. The junction had 7 bases not matched to a gene; V was cut back by 8 bases and J by 2 bases. CDR3 bases: TGTGCCAGCGGTATTAGGACAGGGGCTGGGGCCAACGTCCTGACTTTC. This translates into CASGIRTGAGANVLTF.

This chain uses TRBV5-1 with TRBJ2-5; 7 bases line up with TRBD1. Germline V gene sequence: CDR1 SGHRS, CDR2 YFSETQ. J lost 3 bases, V lost 4 bases, and 12 bases had no gene match. CDR3 length: 16 amino acids. The CDR3 bases are TGCGCCAGCAGCCGGGATGTAGCCCAGGGGGAAGAGACCCAGTACTTC. This gives the protein CASSRDVAQGEETQYF.

This clone was seen a handful of times. V usage is TRBV19 and J usage is TRBJ1-1; 9 bases agree with TRBD1. This CDR3 is built from 13 residues. Germline loops: CDR1 LNHDA, CDR2 SQIVND (reference sequence). The junction had 6 bases not matched to a gene; V was cut back by 6 bases and J by 7 bases. Here the CDR3 reads CASRLQGADEAFF. The CDR3 DNA follows: TGTGCCAGTAGGCTACAGGGGGCGGATGAAGCTTTCTTT.

The chain recombines TRBV5-1 with TRBJ2-1; D gene uncertain. Trimming shortened V by 1 base and J by 9 bases, and 5 bases separated the two germline ends. CDR1 and CDR2 from the germline V gene are SGHRS and YFSETQ. This CDR3 spans 11 amino acids. As DNA, the CDR3 is TGCGCCAGCAGCTTGTCTATTGAGCAGTTCTTC. Its protein product is CASSLSIEQFF.

The CDR3 spells CAISESPGQGLSTDTQYF. As DNA, the CDR3 is TGTGCCATCAGTGAGTCACCCGGACAGGGACTTAGCACAGATACGCAGTATTTT. The chain combines TRBV10-3 with TRBJ2-3; 8 bases are a match to TRBD1. The CDR3 has 18 residues. From germline, CDR1 is ENHRY and CDR2 SYGVKD. V trimming: 0 bases; J trimming: 0 bases; junction bases outside the gene matches: 8.

This chain connects TRBV7-9 to TRBJ1-5; maybe TRBD1 (5 bases). The CDR3 runs 14 residues. Trimming cost V 3 bases and J 2 bases, with 8 bases left between them. Germline V CDR1 and CDR2: SEHNR, FQNEAQ (reference sequence). The CDR3 nucleotides read TGTGCCAGCAGCTTCCTGGGGGGCAATCAGCCCCAGCATTTT. This codes for CASSFLGGNQPQHF. The full variable domain, completed using reference TRBV7-9 and TRBJ1-5, is DTGVSQNPRHKITKRGQNVTFRCDPISEHNRLYWYRQTLGQGPEFLTYFQNEAQLEKSRLLSDRFSAERPKGSFSTLEIQRTEQGDSAMYLCASSFLGGNQPQHFGDGTRLSIL.

V is TRBV29-1 and J is TRBJ2-3; 11 bases are a match to TRBD2. In germline, CDR1 is SQVTM, CDR2 ANQGSEA. This CDR3 comprises 17 residues. With 3 bases clipped from V and 3 bases from J, the junction kept 11 bases outside the gene matches. CDR3 loop: CSVEVFSGRGGTDTQYF. The CDR3 DNA reads as TGCAGCGTTGAGGTTTTTAGCGGGAGGGGAGGAACAGATACGCAGTATTTT.

The gene calls are TRBV6-1 and TRBJ1-1; tentatively, D is TRBD1 (5 bases). V was cut by 5 bases and J by 4 bases, with 17 bases left in between. Germline lookup yields CDR1 MNHNS and CDR2 SASEGT. This CDR3 is built from 15 residues. The DNA for the CDR3 is TGTGCCAGCAGTTCCACGTCGGGGCGCGTCACTGAAGCTTTCTTT. This codes for CASSSTSGRVTEAFF.

This clone turned up a few times. This chain links TRBV27 with TRBJ1-3; 7 bases match TRBD1. Unmatched junction bases numbered 9, after V lost 7 bases and J lost 3 bases. This CDR3 region has 15 residues. CDR1 MNHEY and CDR2 SMNVEV come from the germline V gene (reference sequence). The CDR3 DNA sequence: TGTGCCAGCAAGCTGGACAGGCGATATGGAAACACCATATATTTT. It yields the protein CASKLDRRYGNTIYF.

For the CDR3, the DNA is TGTGCCAGGGCGCTCAGGGGGCACGAGCAGTACTTC. As protein: CARALRGHEQYF. This chain joins TRBV14 and TRBJ2-7, with 8 bases aligning to TRBD1. CDR3 length: 12 amino acids. Germline V lookup: CDR1 SGHDN, CDR2 FVKESK. Germline trimming cut 9 bases from V and 5 bases from J; bases unmatched to any gene: 6.

This clone was seen a single time. The chain links TRBV4-2 to TRBJ2-5; D not certain. V was pared by 0 bases and J by 0 bases, with 8 bases between. Germline V lookup: CDR1 LGHNA, CDR2 YNFKEQ. This CDR3 has 15 residues. CDR3 residues: CASSQDISHQETQYF. For the CDR3, the DNA is TGTGCCAGCAGCCAAGATATAAGCCACCAAGAGACCCAGTACTTC.

This sequence joins TRBV10-1 and TRBJ1-1, with D hard to call. The CDR3 length is 12 residues. Germline CDR1 and CDR2: WNHNN and SYGVQD (reference sequence). V was cut by 6 bases and J by 2 bases, with 7 bases left in between. DNA of the CDR3: TGCGCCAGCAGGGGGAGCAACACTGAAGCTTTCTTT. Encoded protein: CASRGSNTEAFF.

V usage is TRBV7-9 and J usage is TRBJ1-4; possible D gene TRBD1, 6 bases. The germline V gene has CDR1 SEHNR and CDR2 FQNEAQ (reference sequence). The CDR3 is 15 amino acids. Trimming left V 5 bases short and J 5 bases short, with 15 bases between. The chain's CDR3 is CASSLSWTANEKLFF. In DNA, the CDR3 is TGTGCCAGCAGCCTGAGCTGGACAGCAAATGAAAAACTGTTTTTT. Drawing the rest from reference TRBV7-9 and TRBJ1-4, the complete variable domain is DTGVSQNPRHKITKRGQNVTFRCDPISEHNRLYWYRQTLGQGPEFLTYFQNEAQLEKSRLLSDRFSAERPKGSFSTLEIQRTEQGDSAMYLCASSLSWTANEKLFFGSGTQLSVL.

This clone has just one count. The chain links TRBV2 to TRBJ1-2; possible D gene TRBD1, 6 bases. CDR3 size: 13 residues. Trimming cost V 6 bases and J 6 bases, with 14 bases left between them. From germline, CDR1 is SNHLY and CDR2 FYNNEI. The CDR3 region has the DNA TGTGCCAGCAGCCGGCAGGGGCGCGATGGCTACACCTTC. This translates into CASSRQGRDGYTF.

V is TRBV6-5 and J is TRBJ1-1; D unresolved. Trimming removed 7 bases from V and 3 bases from J, with 12 bases in between. The CDR3 runs 13 residues. From germline, CDR1 is MNHEY and CDR2 SVGAGI. CDR3: CASKEGAYTEAFF. The DNA of the CDR3 is TGTGCCAGCAAGGAGGGCGCGTACACTGAAGCTTTCTTT.

This chain uses TRBV9 with TRBJ2-2, with D possibly TRBD2 on 5 matching bases. Trimming left V 2 bases short and J 4 bases short, with 12 bases between. Germline V gene lookup returns CDR1 SGDLS and CDR2 YYNGEE. This CDR3 is built from 15 residues. The CDR3 loop is CASSVLMAGTGELFF. The CDR3 DNA is TGTGCCAGCAGCGTTCTAATGGCGGGCACCGGGGAGCTGTTTTTT.

This clone was seen more than once but under ten times. The gene calls are TRBV7-9 and TRBJ1-1; TRBD1 is a possible D gene (5 bases). From germline, CDR1 is SEHNR and CDR2 FQNEAQ (reference sequence). CDR3 length: 19 residues. V was clipped by 5 bases and J by 5 bases, with 30 bases between them. The CDR3 here is CASSDRSLRAGGDGTEAFF. The CDR3 DNA follows: TGTGCCAGCAGCGACCGTAGCCTGAGGGCGGGAGGGGACGGGACTGAAGCTTTCTTT.

This chain connects TRBV19 to TRBJ2-5; D gene uncertain. V lost 3 bases, J lost 3 bases, and 5 bases lay in between. Germline loops: CDR1 LNHDA, CDR2 SQIVND (reference sequence). CDR3 length equals 12 residues. CDR3 in amino acids: CASSINEETQYF. CDR3 sequence (DNA): TGTGCCAGTAGTATTAATGAAGAGACCCAGTACTTC.

This sequence joins TRBV25-1 and TRBJ2-7, with TRBD2 as a possible D gene (5 bases). With 6 bases removed from V and 5 bases from J, the gap between germline ends came to 11 bases. This CDR3 is built from 12 residues. Germline V gene sequence: CDR1 MGHDK, CDR2 SYGVNS. CDR3 DNA sequence: TGTGCCAGCAGAACCCCCGGGAACGAGCAGTACTTC. Its translation: CASRTPGNEQYF.

V and J are TRBV5-1 and TRBJ1-1; tentatively, D is TRBD1 (6 bases). Germline-derived CDR1 and CDR2 are SGHRS and YFSETQ. V lost 4 bases to trimming and J lost 6 bases, with 16 bases between them. The CDR3 has 14 amino acids. This CDR3 is CASSQQLQGSEAFF. DNA for the CDR3: TGCGCCAGCAGCCAACAATTACAGGGCTCTGAAGCTTTCTTT.

The CDR3 loop reads CSVGRDGTGELFF. As DNA, the CDR3 is TGCAGCGTTGGCAGGGATGGGACCGGGGAGCTGTTTTTT. The J gene is TRBJ2-2, the V gene TRBV29-1; possible D gene TRBD1, 5 bases. Germline V gene lookup returns CDR1 SQVTM and CDR2 ANQGSEA. Deletions cut 4 bases from V and 5 bases from J, with 11 bases between. The CDR3 runs 13 residues.

The chain links TRBV6-5 to TRBJ2-3, with D hard to call. The CDR3 extends over 13 amino acids. Trimming stripped 0 bases from V and 6 bases from J, with 7 bases between. In germline, CDR1 is MNHEY, CDR2 SVGAGI. The CDR3 DNA reads TGTGCCAGCAGTTACTCGTGGTTGGATACGCAGTATTTT. This sequence encodes CASSYSWLDTQYF.

The rearrangement joins TRBV23-1 to TRBJ1-1; D remains ambiguous. TRBV23-1 is annotated as an ORF whose role is uncertain. The germline V and J ends were trimmed by 4 bases and 1 base, with 13 bases remaining between them. The CDR3 totals 15 residues. The DNA for the CDR3 is TGCGCCAGCAGTCCCGTAGGGAGGCCGAACACTGAAGCTTTCTTT. As protein: CASSPVGRPNTEAFF.

V is TRBV9 and J is TRBJ2-5; the D is unclear. V was shortened by 0 bases and J by 2 bases, with 5 bases between the two germline ends. Looked up from germline, CDR1 is SGDLS and CDR2 is YYNGEE. This CDR3 region has 13 residues. The CDR3 reads CASSVDTQETQYF. The DNA for the CDR3 is TGTGCCAGCAGCGTAGACACACAAGAGACCCAGTACTTC.

The J gene is TRBJ1-5, the V gene TRBV28; D perhaps matches TRBD1 (5 bases). CDR1 and CDR2 (germline): MDHEN, SYDVKM. Deletions cut 8 bases from V and 1 base from J, with 6 bases between. The CDR3 loop spans 12 amino acids. The CDR3, as DNA: TGTGCCAGCCAGGGAAGCAATCAGCCCCAGCATTTT. Protein product: CASQGSNQPQHF.

The chain is built from TRBV15 and TRBJ2-7; D is ambiguous. Between the trimmed V and J ends, which lost 0 bases and 11 bases, there was a span of 11 bases. The CDR3 is 12 amino acids. The germline V gene encodes CDR1 LNHNV and CDR2 YYDKDF (reference sequence). The CDR3 DNA reads TGTGCCACCAGCAGAGATGGTGAGGTGGAGTACTTC. Translation: CATSRDGEVEYF.